This paragraph reports one T cell receptor (beta chain). This specimen comes from a study of memory CD4+ T cells and cytomegalovirus serostatus. This CDR3 contains 13 residues. Trimming pared 5 bases from V and 4 bases from J, leaving 11 bases between. From germline, CDR1 is LNHDA and CDR2 SQIVND (reference sequence). The protocol was immunoSEQ multiplex PCR, while the TCRdb copy is restricted to in-frame clones and leaves out a portion. The data show under 40,000 clones, around three quarters seen once. The sort gate was single viable CD3+CD4+CD8-CD45RO+ cells for memory CD4+ T cells. This clonotype originated in an adult in good health and CMV-seropositive. Material for sequencing was memory CD4+ T cells from blood. V gene TRBV19 combines with J gene TRBJ1-1; D is ambiguous. For the CDR3, the DNA is TGTGCCAGTAGTGGGCAGAAGGGCACTGAAGCTTTCTTT. This gives the protein CASSGQKGTEAFF.